The clone carrying this T cell receptor (beta chain) was seen a few times. The data originate from a study of graft-versus-host responses after intestinal transplantation. General study points: GvH clones were identified in recipient marrow, with some first appearing in ileum or blood.

Libraries were prepared by immunoSEQ multiplex PCR; TCRdb keeps only in-frame clonotypes and omits some of them. The sample shows 13,000 to 15,000 clones, around 33% of them seen only once. Plated together were about 200,000 CFSE-labeled responder cells and about 200,000 irradiated, violet-dye-labeled stimulator cells. Responder CD3+CD4+ and CD3+CD8+ cells that were proliferating and CFSE-low were sorted after the reaction. The sequencing here drew on alloreactive CD8+ T cells from a mixed lymphocyte reaction culture, taken before intestinal transplant. Subset meaning: CFSE-low proliferating T cells sorted from approximately six-day pre-transplant mixed lymphocyte reaction (GvH or HvG direction). This receptor was taken from a human patient who received an intestinal transplant.

Written as DNA, the CDR3 is TGTGCCAGCAGCTTAGTGGTGGGGGGGAGCAAGGGGCAGTTCTTC. Its translation is CASSLVVGGSKGQFF. V is TRBV7-9 and J is TRBJ2-1, with 7 bases fitting TRBD2. The germline gives CDR1 SEHNR, CDR2 FQNEAQ (reference sequence). With V trimmed by 1 base and J by 12 bases, 12 bases remained unmatched. The CDR3 has 15 residues.